Below, 20 T cell receptor beta chains from the same sample are listed, as sequenced in a study of prognosis after radiotherapy for stage I lung cancer. The genomic DNA TCR beta CDR3 region underwent two rounds of multiplex PCR. With primers specific to each TRBV and TRBJ gene, the first-round PCR was performed. Using its own MiXCR run on the multiplex PCR reads, TCRdb lists one record per CDR3 protein. This sample yields about 47,000 distinct CDR3 sequences, of which about 32% are seen a single time; roughly 10% belongs to the top ten. The material was PBMCs, obtained before or after stereotactic body radiation therapy (not recorded which). The receptors here all came from a donor aged 50 or older with non-small cell lung cancer.

In its sample, this clonotype was seen many times. J is TRBJ2-6 and V is TRBV29-1; the D is unclear. Germline CDR1 is SQVTM and CDR2 is ANQGSEA. The CDR3 consists of 16 residues. V lost 3 bases, J lost 0 bases, and 12 bases lay in between. For the CDR3, the DNA is TGCAGCGTTGAGACCGACCTCGGCTCTGGGGCCAACGTCCTGACTTTC. Residues: CSVETDLGSGANVLTF.

This clonotype was detected many times. V is TRBV7-2 and J is TRBJ2-1; possible D gene TRBD2, 6 bases. This CDR3 contains 15 residues. V gave up 0 bases and J gave up 7 bases, with 13 bases separating them. Germline lookup yields CDR1 SGHTA and CDR2 FQGNSA. The CDR3 loop is CASSLALRSGNEQFF. DNA of the CDR3: TGTGCCAGCAGCTTAGCGCTACGTAGCGGTAATGAGCAGTTCTTC.

The table lists this clonotype with many counts. The V gene is TRBV20-1, the J gene TRBJ2-7, with D possibly being TRBD2 (5 bases). V was cut by 2 bases and J by 6 bases, with 14 bases left in between. The CDR3 totals 13 residues. The germline CDR1 and CDR2 sequences are DFQATT and SNEGSKA (reference sequence). The CDR3 region has the DNA TGCAGTGCTAGACGGCGGCCCGAGGGCGAGCAGTACTTC. Protein product: CSARRRPEGEQYF.

Remarks on this clonotype: This probably arose from a read error, given a far larger clone one base away. The DNA for the CDR3 is TGTGCCAGCAGTGAAAGTCCCGCAGGGACGAAATACTATGGCTACACCTTC. Protein: CASSESPAGTKYYGYTF. This chain links TRBV6-2 or TRBV6-3 with TRBJ1-2; a weak D match, TRBD1 (5 bases). CDR1 is MNHEY and CDR2 is SVGEGT in the germline V gene. This CDR3 has 17 residues. V lost 5 bases and J lost 3, with 22 bases in between.

This clonotype occurred many times. V and J are TRBV7-2 and TRBJ2-1; 11 bases are a match to TRBD2. Germline V gene sequence: CDR1 SGHTA, CDR2 FQGNSA. V lost 5 bases and J lost 8; bases outside the gene matches: 11. The CDR3 spans 16 residues. The CDR3 reads CASSPTPGLAADEQFF. CDR3 in DNA: TGTGCCAGCAGCCCAACTCCGGGACTAGCGGCCGATGAGCAGTTCTTC.

Ten or more counts support this clonotype. The CDR3 loop is CASSPRRGRGDTQYF. DNA of the CDR3: TGTGCCAGCAGCCCCCGAAGGGGGAGAGGAGATACGCAGTATTTT. V usage is TRBV7-8 and J usage is TRBJ2-3; D might be TRBD1 (6 bases). V was clipped by 5 bases and J by 5 bases, with 17 bases between them. Germline values: CDR1 SGHVS, CDR2 FQNEAQ. CDR3 length: 15 residues.

V and J are TRBV6-1 and TRBJ2-1, with 12 positions matching TRBD2. Looked up from germline, CDR1 is MNHNS and CDR2 is SASEGT. This CDR3 has 14 amino acids. V shed 4 bases and J 7 bases; nucleotides not matched to a gene: 2. CDR3 in amino acids: CASSATSGRNEQFF. Written as DNA, the CDR3 is TGTGCCAGCAGTGCAACTAGCGGGAGGAATGAGCAGTTCTTC.

The gene calls are TRBV20-1 and TRBJ2-5; tentatively, D is TRBD1 or TRBD2 (7 bases each). V was shortened by 5 bases and J by 5 bases, with 15 bases between the two germline ends. There are 13 residues in the CDR3. The germline V gene encodes CDR1 DFQATT and CDR2 SNEGSKA (reference sequence). The CDR3, as DNA: TGCAGTGCTCCAGGGGGGGAGGGGGAGACCCAGTACTTC. Its protein is CSAPGGEGETQYF.

The CDR3 DNA is TGTGCCAGCAGCCAAGTCCTCTCGCGGGACTCCTACAATGAGCAGTTCTTC. Its protein product is CASSQVLSRDSYNEQFF. This chain uses TRBV3-1 with TRBJ2-1, with D possibly matching TRBD2 (6 bases). The CDR3 extends over 17 amino acids. The germline CDR1 and CDR2 sequences are LGHDT and YNNKEL (reference sequence). Trimming left V 1 base short and J 0 bases short, with 13 bases between.

This clonotype was seen at least ten times. V is TRBV24-1 and J is TRBJ1-2; TRBD1 matches at 8 bases. CDR1 and CDR2 from the germline V gene are KGHDR and SFDVKD. Trimming removed 4 bases from V and 4 bases from J; junction bases left unmatched: 4. The CDR3 sequence is 14 residues long. The CDR3 is CATSESDRAYGYTF. CDR3 bases: TGTGCCACCAGTGAGTCGGACAGGGCCTATGGCTACACCTTC.

Ten or more counts support this clonotype. The chain uses TRBV3-1 and TRBJ2-3; D call uncertain. V dropped 4 bases and J dropped 0 bases, with 11 bases sitting between them. The length of the CDR3 is 15 residues. Germline loops: CDR1 LGHDT, CDR2 YNNKEL (reference sequence). The DNA of the CDR3 is TGTGCCAGCAGCCCCGGCTCTCCCAGCACAGATACGCAGTATTTT. It yields the protein CASSPGSPSTDTQYF.

Worth noting for this clonotype: A far more abundant clone sits one base away, making this likely a read error. J is TRBJ1-6 and V is TRBV6-2 or TRBV6-3; 8 bases agree with TRBD1. Germline assignment: CDR1 MNHEY and CDR2 SVGEGT. This CDR3 has 15 residues. The CDR3 coding sequence is TGTGCCAGCAGCACCTCCGGGACAGGCGGATCACCCCTCAACTTT. Residues: CASSTSGTGGSPLNF.

As concerns this clonotype: This is likely an artifact of a read error, given a far larger clone one base away. This chain links TRBV7-9 with TRBJ2-1, with 7 positions matching TRBD2. Germline trimming cut 5 bases from V and 1 base from J; bases unmatched to any gene: 8. CDR1 and CDR2 (germline): SEHNR, FQNEAQ (reference sequence). CDR3 length: 16 amino acids. As DNA, the CDR3 is TGTGCCAGCAGCAGTGGCGGGAGAAGATCCTACAATGAGCAGTTCTTC. This encodes CASSSGGRRSYNEQFF.

The rearrangement uses TRBV2 and TRBJ1-1; tentative D call: TRBD1 (6 bases). CDR1 and CDR2 (germline): SNHLY, FYNNEI. V was shortened by 9 bases and J by 1 base, with 12 bases between the two germline ends. The CDR3 length is 13 residues. CDR3 in DNA: TGTGCCAGTCGGGACACCTCGAACACTGAAGCTTTCTTT. Its protein is CASRDTSNTEAFF.

This clonotype was found a few times. The V and J genes are TRBV7-2 and TRBJ2-4; D is undetermined. CDR1 SGHTA and CDR2 FQGNSA come from the germline V gene. With 4 bases removed from V and 0 bases from J, the gap between germline ends came to 16 bases. This CDR3 is built from 17 residues. This CDR3 reads CASSSTPLSVAKNIQYF. The CDR3 coding sequence is TGTGCCAGCAGCTCAACCCCTCTTTCGGTAGCCAAAAACATTCAGTACTTC.

This clonotype is deemed medium-sized. The chain employs TRBV9 and TRBJ2-6; 9 nucleotides line up with TRBD1. The CDR3 contains 18 residues. CDR1 and CDR2 from the germline V gene are SGDLS and YYNGEE. With 4 bases clipped from V and 0 bases from J, the junction kept 8 bases outside the gene matches. The CDR3 sequence: CASSSPQGAPSGANVLTF. CDR3 nucleotide sequence: TGTGCCAGCAGCTCCCCACAGGGGGCGCCCTCTGGGGCCAACGTCCTGACTTTC.

This clonotype has a count of ten or more. This chain joins TRBV6-2 or TRBV6-3 and TRBJ2-7; D may match TRBD1 or TRBD2 (5 bases each). Germline-derived CDR1 and CDR2 are MNHEY and SVGEGT. This CDR3 comprises 18 residues. V lost 0 bases, J lost 0 bases, and 18 bases lay in between. CDR3 DNA: TGTGCCAGCAGTTACTCGAATCGTCCCGGGACGGACTCCTACGAGCAGTACTTC. Translation gives CASSYSNRPGTDSYEQYF.

The chain carries TRBV7-6 and TRBJ2-3; perhaps TRBD1 as D (5 bases). The CDR3 runs to 14 residues. With 5 bases removed from V and 7 bases from J, the gap between germline ends came to 16 bases. CDR1 SGHVS and CDR2 FNYEAQ come from the germline V gene. The CDR3 region has the DNA TGTGCCAGCAGCCAGCCCCCGAGGACATATACGCAGTATTTT. Amino acids: CASSQPPRTYTQYF.

V is TRBV20-1 and J is TRBJ2-3; TRBD2 aligns across 9 bases. Germline trimming cut 3 bases from V and 4 bases from J; bases unmatched to any gene: 5. This CDR3 spans 14 amino acids. Germline V CDR1 and CDR2: DFQATT, SNEGSKA (reference sequence). The CDR3 nucleotides are TGCAGTGCTAGCGCGGGAGGGTCGGCAGATACGCAGTATTTT. Translating gives CSASAGGSADTQYF.

Concerning this clonotype: A read error likely explains this, since a far larger clone differs by one base. The genes are TRBV13 and TRBJ2-3; D tentatively reads TRBD1 or TRBD2 (6 bases each). The CDR3 spans 16 residues. V was clipped by 6 bases and J by 5 bases, with 21 bases between them. The germline V gene has CDR1 PRHDT and CDR2 FYEKMQ (reference sequence). Here the CDR3 reads CASSFQLIGGGDTQYF. In DNA form, the CDR3 reads TGTGCCAGCAGTTTTCAGCTTATCGGGGGCGGAGATACGCAGTATTTT.